These 20 T cell receptor beta chains came from one sample sequenced in a study of identical twins. Using its own MiXCR run on the 5' RACE reads, TCRdb lists one record per CDR3 protein. The sample contains 450,000 or so distinct CDR3 sequences, less than 20% of which appear only once. Sequenced sample: naive T cells sorted from blood. The receptor set was obtained from a middle-aged man in good health.

This clonotype was detected many times. The rearrangement joins TRBV19 to TRBJ2-2, with TRBD2 matching over 7 bases. Germline V gene sequence: CDR1 LNHDA, CDR2 SQIVND (reference sequence). The V gene end was trimmed by 5 bases and the J gene end by 1 base; junction bases not matched to a gene: 13. The CDR3 runs 18 residues. CDR3: CASSSPLWGTKNTGELFF. The CDR3 nucleotides are TGTGCCAGTAGTTCACCCTTATGGGGGACTAAGAACACCGGGGAGCTGTTTTTT.

This clonotype was counted between two and nine times. The chain has TRBV5-1 and TRBJ2-3; 10 positions match TRBD2. Germline V lookup: CDR1 SGHRS, CDR2 YFSETQ. CDR3 size: 16 residues. V shed 4 bases, J shed 0 bases, and the junction held 5 bases outside the gene matches. In nucleotides, the CDR3 is TGCGCCAGCAGCCCACCGACTAGCGGGAGCACAGATACGCAGTATTTT. This codes for CASSPPTSGSTDTQYF.

This clonotype was counted only a few times. The CDR3 DNA reads TGCGCCAGCAGCCGGGACAGGTTGTCCTACGAGCAGTACTTC. Its translation: CASSRDRLSYEQYF. The chain links TRBV5-1 to TRBJ2-7, with 8 bases aligning to TRBD1. Germline V CDR1 and CDR2: SGHRS, YFSETQ. Trimming at V came to 4 bases and at J to 1 base, leaving 4 bases not matched to a gene. This CDR3 region has 14 residues.

This clonotype has a handful of counts. The rearrangement links TRBV7-9 to TRBJ2-2; D is unresolved. With 2 bases removed from V and 1 base from J, the gap between germline ends came to 8 bases. Per the germline V gene, CDR1 is SEHNR and CDR2 is FQNEAQ (reference sequence). The CDR3 totals 15 residues. The CDR3 region has the DNA TGTGCCAGCAGCTTACTGGACGGGAACACCGGGGAGCTGTTTTTT. Its translation: CASSLLDGNTGELFF.

This clonotype was observed at least ten times. The junction departs from germline at one end; a sequencing error may be responsible. The chain links TRBV29-1 to TRBJ2-5; D not resolved. In germline, CDR1 is SQVTM, CDR2 ANQGSEA. The CDR3 runs 11 residues. As DNA, the CDR3 is TGCAGCGTTGAATTCGGGCATTACTTGGACTTC. This sequence encodes CSVEFGHYLDF. Using reference TRBV29-1 and TRBJ2-5 for the parts outside the CDR3, the full variable domain is SAVISQKPSRDICQRGTSLTIQCQVDSQVTMMFWYRQQPGQSLTLIATANQGSEATYESGFVIDKFPISRPNLTFSTLTVSNMSPEDSSIYLCSVEFGHYLDFGPGTRLLVL.

The sample holds a few counts of this clonotype. V and J are TRBV10-1 and TRBJ2-2; possibly TRBD1 or TRBD2 for D (5 bases each). Per germline, CDR1 WNHNN and CDR2 SYGVQD (reference sequence). Trimming took 0 bases from V and 6 from J, leaving 5 bases between them. The CDR3 has 13 amino acids. The CDR3 sequence: CASSESGPGELFF. The CDR3 DNA follows: TGCGCCAGCAGTGAGTCGGGACCCGGGGAGCTGTTTTTT.

The chain links TRBV7-2 to TRBJ2-3; D not resolved. The ends were cut back, 5 bases at V and 8 bases at J, with 14 bases in the middle. This CDR3 comprises 13 residues. Germline CDR1 SGHTA, CDR2 FQGNSA. CDR3 in DNA: TGTGCCAGCAGCACCTCTCTTCTTGGTACGCAGTATTTT. Its translation is CASSTSLLGTQYF.

This clonotype was picked up many times. This chain joins TRBV20-1 and TRBJ2-1; 9 positions agree with TRBD2. V was pared by 6 bases and J by 8 bases, with 11 bases of the junction left unmatched. Germline V gives CDR1 DFQATT, CDR2 SNEGSKA (reference sequence). This CDR3 has 14 residues. The CDR3 DNA follows: TGCAGTGCCGAGTGGGGTAGCGGGAGTGATGAGCAGTTCTTC. Translation gives CSAEWGSGSDEQFF.

The chain combines TRBV12-3 or TRBV12-4 with TRBJ2-7; 8 bases match TRBD1. Losses at the gene ends were 5 bases for V and 2 bases for J; bases not matched to a gene: 8. The CDR3 is 15 amino acids. The chain's CDR3 is CASSQRQGITYEQYF. CDR3 nucleotides: TGTGCCAGCAGTCAGAGACAGGGGATTACCTACGAGCAGTACTTC.

This clonotype appeared a few times. This chain joins TRBV5-1 and TRBJ1-1; TRBD1 matches at 7 bases. Trimming removed 4 bases from V and 2 bases from J; junction bases left unmatched: 5. The CDR3 runs 14 residues. Germline CDR1 and CDR2: SGHRS and YFSETQ. The DNA of the CDR3 is TGCGCCAGCAGCACGGGACAGACAAACACTGAAGCTTTCTTT. It encodes CASSTGQTNTEAFF.

This clonotype was detected ten times or more. V gene TRBV20-1 combines with J gene TRBJ2-1, with 8 positions matching TRBD1. Germline CDR1 reads DFQATT; CDR2 reads SNEGSKA (reference sequence). The trim removed 5 bases at V and 10 bases at J, leaving 7 bases unmatched. The CDR3 is 12 amino acids. CDR3 coding DNA: TGCAGTGCTCCGGACAGGGCGCCCGAGCAGTTCTTC. Protein: CSAPDRAPEQFF.

This chain connects TRBV18 to TRBJ1-6; D remains ambiguous. With 6 bases removed from V and 8 bases from J, the gap between germline ends came to 17 bases. The CDR3 totals 15 residues. Germline V lookup: CDR1 KGHSH, CDR2 LQKENI. CDR3 region: CASSRTQGLDSPLHF. CDR3 nucleotide sequence: TGTGCCAGCTCGCGAACACAAGGGTTAGATTCACCCCTCCACTTT.

This rearrangement joins TRBV28 to TRBJ2-1; possible D gene TRBD1, 6 bases. Germline V gene sequence: CDR1 MDHEN, CDR2 SYDVKM. V lost 1 base and J 9 bases, leaving 10 bases between the germline ends. The CDR3 is 13 amino acids. CDR3 loop: CASSLLRGSEQFF. As DNA, the CDR3 is TGTGCCAGCAGTTTATTGAGGGGGAGTGAGCAGTTCTTC. Full variable domain (missing parts from reference TRBV28 and TRBJ2-1): DVKVTQSSRYLVKRTGEKVFLECVQDMDHENMFWYRQDPGLGLRLIYFSYDVKMKEKGDIPEGYSVSREKKERFSLILESASTNQTSMYLCASSLLRGSEQFFGPGTRLTVL.

In nucleotides, the CDR3 is TGTGCCAGCAGACAGGGATTCGAGCAGTACTTC. Amino acid sequence: CASRQGFEQYF. The rearrangement joins TRBV19 to TRBJ2-7; the match to TRBD1 covers 7 bases. The CDR3 is 11 residues long. From germline, CDR1 is LNHDA and CDR2 SQIVND (reference sequence). With 9 bases clipped from V and 6 bases from J, the junction kept 5 bases outside the gene matches.

This clonotype was picked up a small number of times. V is TRBV5-1 and J is TRBJ2-1; TRBD1 matches 10 bases. V was clipped by 0 bases and J by 8 bases; unmatched bases: 8. This CDR3 region has 16 residues. Germline V lookup: CDR1 SGHRS, CDR2 YFSETQ. CDR3 protein: CASSLDGTGVIHEQFF. The CDR3 nucleotides are TGCGCCAGCAGCTTGGATGGGACAGGGGTGATCCATGAGCAGTTCTTC.

The V and J genes are TRBV5-6 and TRBJ2-7; D uncertain. The germline V gene encodes CDR1 SGHDT and CDR2 YYEEEE. CDR3 length: 13 residues. The ends were cut back, 4 bases at V and 3 bases at J, with 11 bases in the middle. The CDR3 coding sequence is TGTGCCAGCAGCCAGATTACCAACTACGAGCAGTACTTC. This encodes CASSQITNYEQYF.

The V call is TRBV5-1, the J call TRBJ2-4; D could derive from TRBD1 or TRBD2 (5 bases each). Trimming cost V 3 bases and J 11 bases, with 15 bases left between them. Germline-derived CDR1 and CDR2 are SGHRS and YFSETQ. CDR3 length: 13 residues. The CDR3 here is CASSWDAKGVQYF. The CDR3 DNA reads as TGCGCCAGCAGCTGGGACGCTAAAGGTGTTCAGTACTTC.

In this sample, this clonotype turned up many times. The chain joins TRBV12-3 or TRBV12-4 to TRBJ2-7; TRBD1 aligns across 11 bases. The CDR3 has 18 residues. Trimming removed 6 bases from V and 2 bases from J; junction bases left unmatched: 15. The CDR3 DNA reads TGTGCCAGCAGCCAGAGGACAGGGGGCAACTCCAATACCTACGAGCAGTACTTC. It encodes CASSQRTGGNSNTYEQYF.

This clonotype has at least ten counts. V gene TRBV29-1 combines with J gene TRBJ1-1; 7 bases are shared with TRBD1. CDR1 is SQVTM and CDR2 is ANQGSEA in the germline V gene. The trim removed 3 bases at V and 4 bases at J, leaving 8 bases unmatched. CDR3 length equals 14 residues. CDR3 loop: CSVEEGAKGTEAFF. The CDR3 coding sequence is TGCAGCGTTGAGGAGGGGGCCAAAGGCACTGAAGCTTTCTTT.

This clonotype was counted only a few times. This chain links TRBV24-1 with TRBJ2-1, with a tentative D call TRBD1 (5 bases). V shed 2 bases and J shed 4 bases, with 11 bases lying between them. Germline lookup yields CDR1 KGHDR and CDR2 SFDVKD. The CDR3 has 15 residues. The CDR3 is CATSDYRMEYNEQFF. The CDR3 coding sequence is TGTGCCACCAGTGATTACAGGATGGAATACAATGAGCAGTTCTTC.